These 6 T cell receptor beta chains came from one sample sequenced in a study of T cell repertoires in cytomegalovirus infection. These receptors' targets are unknown. TCRdb redid the calling of the reads with MiXCR, one entry per CDR3 protein. The sample records around 500,000 distinct CDR3 sequences, under 45% being singletons. Here the sequenced sample was cultured PBMCs, taken from culture after CMV antigen stimulation. The receptors were gathered from a human donor in good health (CMV status not recorded). Some clones in this sample may be carry-over from other donors' samples.

The chain combines TRBV2 with TRBJ2-2; D not resolved. The germline V gene encodes CDR1 SNHLY and CDR2 FYNNEI. The CDR3 length is 15 residues. V was pared by 0 bases and J by 0 bases, with 5 bases between. CDR3 coding DNA: TGTGCCAGCAGTGAAGCTAATCCGAACACCGGGGAGCTGTTTTTT. Translation gives CASSEANPNTGELFF. The whole variable domain, filled in from reference TRBV2 and TRBJ2-2, reads EPEVTQTPSHQVTQMGQEVILRCVPISNHLYFYWYRQILGQKVEFLVSFYNNEISEKSEIFDDQFSVERPDGSNFTLKIRSTKLEDSAMYFCASSEANPNTGELFFGEGSRLTVL.

V usage is TRBV5-4 and J usage is TRBJ2-5, with 12 bases matching TRBD2. The J segment lost 3 bases and the V segment lost 5 bases, leaving 2 bases of the junction unmatched. The CDR3 runs to 14 residues. Germline CDR1 is SGHNT and CDR2 is YYREEE (reference sequence). The CDR3 loop reads CASRTSGRKETQYF. CDR3 DNA sequence: TGTGCCAGCAGAACTAGCGGGAGGAAAGAGACCCAGTACTTC.

This clonotype has a handful of counts. The chain carries TRBV19 and TRBJ2-1; D tentatively reads TRBD1 or TRBD2 (6 bases each). Germline values: CDR1 LNHDA, CDR2 SQIVND (reference sequence). Trimming shortened V by 5 bases and J by 6 bases, and 14 bases separated the two germline ends. The CDR3 runs 14 residues. CDR3 sequence (DNA): TGTGCCAGTAGTGCTCCCGGGGGCCCCAATGAGCAGTTCTTC. This translates into CASSAPGGPNEQFF.

V usage is TRBV11-2 and J usage is TRBJ2-1; D is perhaps TRBD1 or TRBD2 (5 bases each). Trimming took 6 bases from V and 6 from J, leaving 15 bases between them. The CDR3 length is 14 residues. Germline CDR1 reads SGHAT; CDR2 reads FQNNGV. The CDR3 reads CASRRGRSFNEQFF. The CDR3 DNA is TGTGCCAGCAGACGGGGACGGTCTTTCAATGAGCAGTTCTTC.

This chain uses TRBV7-3 with TRBJ2-1; 12 bases match TRBD2. This CDR3 comprises 15 residues. CDR1 is SGHTA, CDR2 FQGTGA, per germline. The junction had 6 bases not matched to a gene; V was cut back by 3 bases and J by 9 bases. This chain's CDR3 is CASSFVTSGSPEQFF. DNA for the CDR3: TGTGCCAGCAGCTTCGTGACTAGCGGGAGTCCTGAGCAGTTCTTC.

This rearrangement joins TRBV7-6 to TRBJ2-4; tentative D call: TRBD2 (6 bases). This CDR3 has 13 residues. Germline CDR1 is SGHVS and CDR2 is FNYEAQ. The V and J ends lost 2 bases and 8 bases respectively, with 10 bases between them. The CDR3: CASSLSGGDIQYF. Here the CDR3 DNA reads TGTGCCAGCAGCTTATCCGGAGGGGACATTCAGTACTTC.